Listed here are 23 T cell receptor beta chains from one sample, sequenced in a study of cytomegalovirus exposure and HLA in healthy donors (dated by TCRdb to 2016 to 2017). Library construction relied on the immunoSEQ multiplex PCR assay. For the multiplex PCR, a mixture combining 60 forward primers for TCR Vbeta segments and 13 reverse primers for TCR Jbeta segments was used. Drawn from immuneACCESS, this table holds only the in-frame rearrangements with V and J called that TCRdb kept. Clones are partly lost; checked studies trace under half to an unresolved V gene and leave the rest unexplained. Per the sample table, the count is 200,000 to 250,000 clones. Of the sample, 0.95% to 1.3% falls within the top ten clones. The sequenced sample consisted of PBMCs. These receptors were collected from a girl aged 2 to 10 in good health and CMV-seropositive.

The V call is TRBV30, the J call TRBJ1-4, with TRBD1 identical over 8 bases. This CDR3 has 14 amino acids. In germline, CDR1 is GTSNPN, CDR2 SVGIG (reference sequence). V gave up 5 bases and J gave up 10 bases; unmatched junction bases: 12. The CDR3: CAWGQGGFPRKLFF. The CDR3 nucleotides read TGTGCCTGGGGACAGGGCGGCTTTCCCCGAAAACTGTTTTTT.

This chain joins TRBV5-1 and TRBJ2-2; 8 bases agree with TRBD1. The junction had 2 bases not matched to a gene; V was cut back by 4 bases and J by 6 bases. Germline CDR1 reads SGHRS; CDR2 reads YFSETQ. The CDR3 has 13 residues. The CDR3 loop reads CASSEQGAGELFF. The CDR3 region has the DNA TGCGCCAGCAGCGAACAGGGGGCCGGGGAGCTGTTTTTT.

The chain links TRBV4-2 to TRBJ2-1; TRBD2 aligns across 7 bases. Germline V gene sequence: CDR1 LGHNA, CDR2 YNFKEQ. This CDR3 is 16 amino acids long. The junction had 14 bases not matched to a gene; V was cut back by 4 bases and J by 8 bases. CDR3 region: CASSRERDLMSYEQFF. The CDR3 region has the DNA TGTGCCAGCAGCCGCGAGCGGGACCTTATGTCTTATGAGCAGTTCTTC.

J is TRBJ2-6 and V is TRBV4-3, with TRBD2 identical over 7 bases. Per germline, CDR1 LGHNA and CDR2 YSLEER. V shed 0 bases, J shed 3 bases, and the junction held 14 bases outside the gene matches. The CDR3 runs 20 residues. As DNA, the CDR3 is TGCGCCAGCAGCCAAGATGCTGGGGAGGGTGGTTATTTTGGGGCCAACGTCCTGACTTTC. Translating it yields CASSQDAGEGGYFGANVLTF.

The V call is TRBV18, the J call TRBJ1-3, with 9 bases lining up with TRBD1. The CDR3 has 16 amino acids. Trimming took 3 bases from V and 4 from J; bases not matched to a gene: 7. The germline V gene encodes CDR1 KGHSH and CDR2 LQKENI. The CDR3 DNA reads as TGTGCCAGCTCACCTACCGGGACAGGGAGAGGAAACACCATATATTTT. Protein: CASSPTGTGRGNTIYF.

This sequence joins TRBV7-9 and TRBJ2-5, with unresolved D. The DNA end favors TRBJ2-7, so the J call may be wrong. Per germline, CDR1 SEHNR and CDR2 FQNEAQ (reference sequence). The CDR3 spans 11 residues. The CDR3, as DNA: TGTGCCAGCAGCTTAACGTACGAGCAGTACTTC. Translation gives CASSLTYEQYF.

The chain combines TRBV28 with TRBJ2-3, with 7 bases that match TRBD2. Germline V gene data show CDR1 as MDHEN and CDR2 as SYDVKM. This CDR3 has 20 residues. The J segment lost 3 bases and the V segment lost 3 bases, leaving 21 bases of the junction unmatched. The CDR3 region is CASSFQASGETFLNTDTQYF. The CDR3 DNA reads TGTGCCAGCAGTTTTCAGGCTAGCGGAGAGACTTTTCTTAATACAGATACGCAGTATTTT.

The DNA for the CDR3 is TGCGCCAGCAGCTTGCAGGGTACCTCTGGGGCCAACGTCCTGACTTTC. Protein sequence: CASSLQGTSGANVLTF. The V gene is TRBV5-1, the J gene TRBJ2-6, with D tentatively TRBD1 (5 bases). Germline CDR1 reads SGHRS; CDR2 reads YFSETQ. V was pared by 1 base and J by 0 bases, with 8 bases between. The CDR3 loop spans 16 amino acids. Complete variable domain (other parts from reference TRBV5-1 and TRBJ2-6): KAGVTQTPRYLIKTRGQQVTLSCSPISGHRSVSWYQQTPGQGLQFLFEYFSETQRNKGNFPGRFSGRQFSNSRSEMNVSTLELGDSALYLCASSLQGTSGANVLTFGAGSRLTVL.

The chain has TRBV7-2 and TRBJ2-3; the D gene is possibly TRBD1 (5 bases). Germline CDR1 and CDR2: SGHTA and FQGNSA. Trimming shortened V by 5 bases and J by 0 bases, and 12 bases separated the two germline ends. The CDR3 spans 15 residues. The CDR3 DNA follows: TGTGCCAGCAGCACCCGACAGATGAGCACAGATACGCAGTATTTT. Translating gives CASSTRQMSTDTQYF.

The chain recombines TRBV11-2 with TRBJ1-6; tentatively, D is TRBD1 (6 bases). Trimming took off 2 bases at V and 9 bases at J, with 14 bases between the two ends. The CDR3 contains 15 residues. Germline V gene data show CDR1 as SGHAT and CDR2 as FQNNGV. In DNA, the CDR3 is TGTGCCAGCAGCTTATCCGGGACACGGGGTTCACCCCTCCACTTT. Translating it yields CASSLSGTRGSPLHF.

The CDR3 sequence: CASSLGPGEYQPQHF. The CDR3 DNA sequence: TGTGCCAGCAGTTTGGGGCCGGGGGAGTATCAGCCCCAGCATTTT. The chain recombines TRBV27 with TRBJ1-5, with D tentatively TRBD1 (5 bases). The CDR3 loop spans 15 amino acids. The germline CDR1 and CDR2 sequences are MNHEY and SMNVEV (reference sequence). Trimming took off 3 bases at V and 5 bases at J, with 14 bases between the two ends.

The CDR3 DNA is TGTGCCGGGAAGGACAGAGTCTACGAGCAGTACTTC. It yields the protein CAGKDRVYEQYF. This rearrangement joins TRBV2 to TRBJ2-7; possible D gene TRBD1, 6 bases. The CDR3 spans 12 residues. V shed 11 bases and J shed 3 bases, with 14 bases lying between them. Germline V gene lookup returns CDR1 SNHLY and CDR2 FYNNEI.

The chain employs TRBV19 and TRBJ1-1; a possible D gene is TRBD1 (6 bases). The germline V gene has CDR1 LNHDA and CDR2 SQIVND (reference sequence). The CDR3 totals 16 residues. V was shortened by 4 bases and J by 7 bases, with 22 bases between the two germline ends. CDR3 amino acids: CASSTPRQVRYFEAFF. CDR3 coding DNA: TGTGCCAGTAGTACCCCGAGACAGGTTCGGTACTTTGAAGCTTTCTTT.

The gene calls are TRBV27 and TRBJ2-5; D uncertain. This CDR3 region has 15 residues. CDR1 is MNHEY and CDR2 is SMNVEV in the germline V gene (reference sequence). V lost 3 bases, J lost 6 bases, and 17 bases lay in between. This CDR3 reads CASSLAPTRLKTQYF. CDR3 DNA sequence: TGTGCCAGCAGTTTGGCACCCACGCGGCTAAAGACCCAGTACTTC.

This rearrangement joins TRBV4-1 to TRBJ1-6, with D perhaps matching TRBD1 (6 bases). Trimming pared 0 bases from V and 4 bases from J, leaving 25 bases between. Germline assignment: CDR1 MGHRA and CDR2 YSYEKL. There are 21 residues in the CDR3. The CDR3 loop is CASSQDLEQGRVEGYNSPLHF. CDR3 DNA sequence: TGCGCCAGCAGCCAAGATCTCGAGCAGGGGAGGGTAGAGGGGTATAATTCACCCCTCCACTTT.

The chain links TRBV15 to TRBJ1-5; D is unresolved. The CDR3 has 15 residues. Germline assignment: CDR1 LNHNV and CDR2 YYDKDF (reference sequence). The germline V and J ends were trimmed by 0 bases and 8 bases, with 14 bases remaining between them. The CDR3 spells CATSRDRNLGEPQHF. The CDR3 DNA reads TGTGCCACCAGCAGAGATCGGAACCTCGGAGAGCCCCAGCATTTT.

The chain employs TRBV15 and TRBJ1-5, with unresolved D. This CDR3 is 12 amino acids long. Germline CDR1 LNHNV, CDR2 YYDKDF (reference sequence). Trimming pared 5 bases from V and 3 bases from J, leaving 5 bases between. The DNA for the CDR3 is TGTGCCACCAGCTCCCTCAATCAGCCCCAGCATTTT. Translation: CATSSLNQPQHF. The full variable domain, with the rest looked up from reference TRBV15 and TRBJ1-5, is DAMVIQNPRYQVTQFGKPVTLSCSQTLNHNVMYWYQQKSSQAPKLLFHYYDKDFNNEADTPDNFQSRRPNTSFCFLDIRSPGLGDTAMYLCATSSLNQPQHFGDGTRLSIL.

The V gene is TRBV7-8, the J gene TRBJ2-7; 7 bases are shared with TRBD2. V was clipped by 2 bases and J by 3 bases; unmatched bases: 4. In germline, CDR1 is SGHVS, CDR2 FQNEAQ. The CDR3 totals 14 residues. This CDR3 is CASSLSGTNYEQYF. CDR3 bases: TGTGCCAGCAGCTTAAGCGGGACCAACTACGAGCAGTACTTC.

The V and J genes are TRBV6-5 and TRBJ2-1; 8 nucleotides agree with TRBD1. The germline CDR1 and CDR2 sequences are MNHEY and SVGAGI. V trimming: 0 bases; J trimming: 10 bases; junction bases outside the gene matches: 2. This CDR3 is built from 13 residues. CDR3 sequence (DNA): TGTGCCAGCAGTTACTCCGACAGGGGAGAGCAGTTCTTC. Its translation is CASSYSDRGEQFF.

This chain uses TRBV27 with TRBJ1-2, with D possibly TRBD1 on 5 matching bases. The CDR3 runs to 14 residues. The germline V and J ends were trimmed by 0 bases and 6 bases, with 11 bases remaining between them. Looked up from germline, CDR1 is MNHEY and CDR2 is SMNVEV (reference sequence). CDR3 residues: CASSLSSGIHGYTF. The CDR3 DNA is TGTGCCAGCAGTTTATCATCAGGGATACATGGCTACACCTTC.

The gene calls are TRBV7-9 and TRBJ1-5; D is ambiguous. This CDR3 region has 16 residues. The germline CDR1 and CDR2 sequences are SEHNR and FQNEAQ (reference sequence). V dropped 1 base and J dropped 2 bases, with 12 bases sitting between them. The CDR3 spells CASSLGYREGNQPQHF. In nucleotides, the CDR3 is TGTGCCAGCAGCTTAGGTTATAGGGAGGGCAATCAGCCCCAGCATTTT.

The chain couples TRBV5-6 to TRBJ2-3, with TRBD2 as a possible D gene (6 bases). This CDR3 contains 13 residues. Per germline, CDR1 SGHDT and CDR2 YYEEEE. The V end was cut by 3 bases, the J end by 2 bases, with 7 bases between. In DNA, the CDR3 is TGTGCCAGCAGCTCGGACTACACAGATACGCAGTATTTT. This codes for CASSSDYTDTQYF.

CDR3 bases: TGTGCCAGCAGCCCTCCGATGGGGGGACTGTTTTTT. Protein product: CASSPPMGGLFF. This rearrangement joins TRBV4-2 to TRBJ1-4; perhaps TRBD1 as D (5 bases). CDR3 length: 12 amino acids. Germline V gene sequence: CDR1 LGHNA, CDR2 YNFKEQ. V was trimmed by 4 bases and J by 13 bases, leaving 13 bases between them.